Listed below are T cell receptor beta chains from one sample, sequenced in a study of a mutant IDH1 vaccine in newly diagnosed glioma. Measured with immunoSEQ multiplex PCR; TCRdb has only the in-frame clones, and not every one. The table shows about 66,000 clones, with under 85% occurring only once. No antigen is known for these receptors. Sample: PBMCs, taken from a glioma patient whose treatment included an IDH1 peptide vaccine. Receptors originate from a man in his fifties with glioma. The conserved cysteine and the conserved F or W are not part of the CDR3 here. The order of the fields is V gene, J gene, D gene, CDR3 protein. The D gene is left open where the match is weak.

V gene: TRBV6-5; J gene: TRBJ1-1; D gene: .; CDR3 protein: ASRPQAANTEAF
V gene: TRBV27; J gene: TRBJ1-5; D gene: .; CDR3 protein: ASSLSGTWQPQH
V gene: TRBV15; J gene: TRBJ2-5; D gene: TRBD1; CDR3 protein: ATKTDRGLGETQY
V gene: TRBV7-8; J gene: TRBJ1-3; D gene: .; CDR3 protein: ASSLMGGNTIY
V gene: TRBV7-6; J gene: TRBJ2-6; D gene: .; CDR3 protein: ASSLDLGTGANVLT
V gene: TRBV29-1; J gene: TRBJ1-1; D gene: TRBD1; CDR3 protein: SGRGGGQEAF
V gene: TRBV27; J gene: TRBJ1-2; D gene: .; CDR3 protein: ASSFAARAHYGYT
V gene: TRBV30; J gene: TRBJ1-5; D gene: .; CDR3 protein: AWSQRGDLNQPQH
V gene: TRBV7-8; J gene: TRBJ1-2; D gene: .; CDR3 protein: ASSSLGLDSRYGYT
V gene: TRBV4-3; J gene: TRBJ1-1; D gene: .; CDR3 protein: ASSQGEAGEIK
V gene: TRBV29-1; J gene: TRBJ2-3; D gene: .; CDR3 protein: SVGEDTQY
V gene: TRBV30; J gene: TRBJ2-7; D gene: .; CDR3 protein: AWSASYEQY
V gene: TRBV25-1; J gene: TRBJ1-1; D gene: .; CDR3 protein: ASTGWGRAF
V gene: TRBV18; J gene: TRBJ1-1; D gene: .; CDR3 protein: ASSPQTANTEAF
V gene: TRBV5-4; J gene: TRBJ1-1; D gene: .; CDR3 protein: ASSLGRNTEAF
V gene: TRBV10-2; J gene: TRBJ1-5; D gene: .; CDR3 protein: ASSERPWVEPQH
V gene: TRBV27; J gene: TRBJ2-1; D gene: TRBD2; CDR3 protein: ASSLAGREF
V gene: TRBV4-1; J gene: TRBJ2-7; D gene: .; CDR3 protein: ASSQGSVYEQY
V gene: TRBV6-1; J gene: TRBJ1-1; D gene: TRBD1; CDR3 protein: ASRETGGRTEAF
V gene: TRBV5-6; J gene: TRBJ2-3; D gene: .; CDR3 protein: ASSKSTSPLRY
V gene: TRBV5-1; J gene: TRBJ2-5; D gene: .; CDR3 protein: ASSSQETQY
V gene: TRBV6-5; J gene: TRBJ2-7; D gene: .; CDR3 protein: ASSYSEGGYYEQY
V gene: TRBV28; J gene: TRBJ2-7; D gene: .; CDR3 protein: ASQGWDVEQY
V gene: TRBV6-1; J gene: TRBJ1-2; D gene: .; CDR3 protein: ASSEIGQLYGYT
V gene: TRBV13; J gene: TRBJ1-1; D gene: .; CDR3 protein: ASSRGENTEAF
V gene: TRBV6-5; J gene: TRBJ1-5; D gene: .; CDR3 protein: ASRQTVVSNQPQH
V gene: TRBV10-3; J gene: TRBJ1-2; D gene: TRBD1; CDR3 protein: AINDRAEDGYT
V gene: TRBV6-5; J gene: TRBJ1-1; D gene: .; CDR3 protein: ASSSLRVNSEAF
V gene: TRBV18; J gene: TRBJ2-1; D gene: .; CDR3 protein: ASSPPGRAPYNEQF
V gene: TRBV18; J gene: TRBJ1-1; D gene: .; CDR3 protein: ASSPPPTLNTEAF
V gene: TRBV6-5; J gene: TRBJ1-2; D gene: .; CDR3 protein: ASSYLDSPGHGYT
V gene: TRBV10-3; J gene: TRBJ1-3; D gene: .; CDR3 protein: AISVGVGGNTIY
V gene: TRBV27; J gene: TRBJ2-5; D gene: .; CDR3 protein: ASSGNVQETQY
V gene: TRBV7-9; J gene: TRBJ1-1; D gene: TRBD1; CDR3 protein: ASSADRFTEAF
V gene: TRBV28; J gene: TRBJ1-6; D gene: .; CDR3 protein: ASSLSSPLH
V gene: TRBV4-3; J gene: TRBJ1-2; D gene: .; CDR3 protein: ASSQGTANYGYT
V gene: TRBV4-1; J gene: TRBJ1-4; D gene: TRBD1; CDR3 protein: ASSQDPGGGEKLF
V gene: TRBV9; J gene: TRBJ2-1; D gene: .; CDR3 protein: ASSLTDYNEQF
V gene: TRBV13; J gene: TRBJ2-2; D gene: .; CDR3 protein: ASSFGLGEGGELF
V gene: TRBV5-1; J gene: TRBJ2-3; D gene: .; CDR3 protein: ASSLGQSTDTQY
V gene: TRBV7-9; J gene: TRBJ2-1; D gene: .; CDR3 protein: ASSSRYNEQF
V gene: TRBV9; J gene: TRBJ1-2; D gene: .; CDR3 protein: ASSPGHQIAGYT
V gene: TRBV6-5; J gene: TRBJ2-1; D gene: .; CDR3 protein: ASSYSGQYYNEQF
V gene: TRBV7-9; J gene: TRBJ2-7; D gene: .; CDR3 protein: ASSLDVTYEQY
V gene: TRBV2; J gene: TRBJ2-2; D gene: TRBD2; CDR3 protein: ASSDRSGGTGELF
V gene: TRBV5-1; J gene: TRBJ1-1; D gene: .; CDR3 protein: ASSLGPSGRNTEAF
V gene: TRBV10-3; J gene: TRBJ2-3; D gene: TRBD2; CDR3 protein: AISGRLAGGSDTQY
V gene: TRBV30; J gene: TRBJ1-1; D gene: .; CDR3 protein: AWSRGGRGNTEAF
V gene: TRBV5-4; J gene: TRBJ1-1; D gene: .; CDR3 protein: ASSLGHANTEAF
V gene: TRBV19; J gene: TRBJ1-2; D gene: TRBD1; CDR3 protein: ASSSNHGTAYGYT
V gene: TRBV7-2; J gene: TRBJ2-2; D gene: .; CDR3 protein: ASSPRGVGTGELF
V gene: TRBV11-2; J gene: TRBJ2-3; D gene: .; CDR3 protein: ASSRTATDTQY
V gene: TRBV14; J gene: TRBJ1-2; D gene: .; CDR3 protein: ASSQAHTYGYT
V gene: TRBV4-1; J gene: TRBJ1-5; D gene: .; CDR3 protein: ASSQLLSNQPQH
V gene: TRBV30; J gene: TRBJ1-1; D gene: .; CDR3 protein: AWNMNTEAF
V gene: TRBV4-1; J gene: TRBJ1-2; D gene: .; CDR3 protein: ASSQPSGPQRLYGYT
V gene: TRBV4-1; J gene: TRBJ1-2; D gene: .; CDR3 protein: ASSQEGAYGYT
V gene: TRBV19; J gene: TRBJ1-2; D gene: .; CDR3 protein: ASTQSGTAYGYT
V gene: TRBV29-1; J gene: TRBJ1-1; D gene: .; CDR3 protein: SVWTANTEAF
V gene: TRBV19; J gene: TRBJ2-2; D gene: .; CDR3 protein: ATQGRTGELF